These 12 T cell receptor beta chains came from one sample sequenced in a study of cytomegalovirus exposure and HLA in healthy donors (dated by TCRdb to 2017 to 2019). The library was obtained by the immunoSEQ multiplex PCR assay. Entries here come from immuneACCESS through TCRdb and include only in-frame sequences with V and J called. Some clones fail to appear in such tables; in the studies checked, an unresolved V gene covers under half of the shortfall, and the cause of the remainder is unknown. This sample comprises 150,000 to 200,000 clones, less than 90% of them detected only once. About a tenth of the sample is taken by the ten largest. Sequencing was carried out using PBMCs. These receptors were obtained from a man aged 25-40 years in good health and CMV-seropositive.

DNA of the CDR3: TGCGCCAGCAGCTTCCCACAGGGGCATAGGACCCAGTACTTC. This sequence encodes CASSFPQGHRTQYF. The genes are TRBV5-1 and TRBJ2-5; 7 nucleotides align to TRBD1. Germline CDR1 is SGHRS and CDR2 is YFSETQ. The CDR3 length is 14 residues. The V gene end was trimmed by 2 bases and the J gene end by 7 bases; junction bases not matched to a gene: 8. Looking up the rest from reference TRBV5-1 and TRBJ2-5 gives the full variable domain: KAGVTQTPRYLIKTRGQQVTLSCSPISGHRSVSWYQQTPGQGLQFLFEYFSETQRNKGNFPGRFSGRQFSNSRSEMNVSTLELGDSALYLCASSFPQGHRTQYFGPGTRLLVL.

This rearrangement joins TRBV18 to TRBJ2-5, with no clear D. The germline V gene encodes CDR1 KGHSH and CDR2 LQKENI. The CDR3 has 16 residues. The V end was cut by 1 base, the J end by 2 bases, with 14 bases between. CDR3 nucleotide sequence: TGTGCCAGCTCACCACAGGCAGCTCTCGGGCAAGAGACCCAGTACTTC. Protein: CASSPQAALGQETQYF.

V is TRBV10-3 and J is TRBJ1-5; D not resolved. Germline V gene data show CDR1 as ENHRY and CDR2 as SYGVKD. The CDR3 sequence is 13 residues long. V lost 0 bases and J 6 bases, leaving 6 bases between the germline ends. CDR3 sequence (DNA): TGTGCCATCAGTGAGTCGTACGGTCAGCCCCAGCATTTT. This codes for CAISESYGQPQHF.

The J gene is TRBJ2-1, the V gene TRBV7-2, with 7 bases lining up with TRBD2. This CDR3 is 16 amino acids long. V dropped 5 bases and J dropped 0; count of bases not matched to a gene: 7. Germline lookup yields CDR1 SGHTA and CDR2 FQGNSA. The CDR3 nucleotides are TGTGCCAGCAGCCTTAGTCTAGCGGTCTCCTACAATGAGCAGTTCTTC. Translated: CASSLSLAVSYNEQFF.

The rearrangement links TRBV5-6 to TRBJ1-5, with D unresolved. CDR1 SGHDT and CDR2 YYEEEE come from the germline V gene. CDR3 length: 14 residues. Trimming left V 4 bases short and J 3 bases short, with 11 bases between. CDR3 residues: CASSETGFNQPQHF. The CDR3 coding sequence is TGTGCCAGCAGCGAGACTGGATTCAATCAGCCCCAGCATTTT. Variable domain in full (rest from reference TRBV5-6 and TRBJ1-5): DAGVTQSPTHLIKTRGQQVTLRCSPKSGHDTVSWYQQALGQGPQFIFQYYEEEERQRGNFPDRFSGHQFPNYSSELNVNALLLGDSALYLCASSETGFNQPQHFGDGTRLSIL.

DNA of the CDR3: TGTGCCAGCAGCTTGGCGGGGGGGCAGAACACCGGGGAGCTGTTTTTT. Translated, it gives CASSLAGGQNTGELFF. The chain employs TRBV5-5 and TRBJ2-2, with 8 bases matching TRBD2. In germline, CDR1 is SGHKS, CDR2 YYEKEE (reference sequence). This CDR3 spans 16 amino acids. V dropped 0 bases and J dropped 1; count of bases not matched to a gene: 2.

CDR3 region: CASSLVGTGDTGELFF. In DNA, the CDR3 is TGTGCCAGCAGCTTAGTCGGGACAGGGGACACCGGGGAGCTGTTTTTT. V usage is TRBV7-8 and J usage is TRBJ2-2; TRBD1 matches 10 bases. The junction had 2 bases not matched to a gene; V was cut back by 1 base and J by 3 bases. CDR1 is SGHVS and CDR2 is FQNEAQ in the germline V gene. The CDR3 has 16 amino acids.

V gene TRBV13 combines with J gene TRBJ1-4; 7 nucleotides align to TRBD1. The germline V gene has CDR1 PRHDT and CDR2 FYEKMQ (reference sequence). V lost 2 bases to trimming and J lost 7 bases; unmatched junction nucleotides: 4. The length of the CDR3 is 14 residues. The CDR3 DNA sequence: TGTGCCAGCAGCTTAAGGGGGCATCTTGAAAAACTGTTTTTT. Amino acids: CASSLRGHLEKLFF.

This clone was observed once. This sequence joins TRBV11-3 and TRBJ2-7; 10 nucleotides agree with TRBD1. After removal of 1 base from V and 6 bases from J, the junction contained 9 bases not matched to a gene. This CDR3 comprises 16 residues. The germline V gene has CDR1 SGHNT and CDR2 YENEEA. CDR3 residues: CASSLVGGTGVVEQYF. CDR3 nucleotides: TGTGCCAGCAGCTTAGTCGGGGGGACAGGGGTTGTCGAGCAGTACTTC. The whole variable domain, remainder taken from reference TRBV11-3 and TRBJ2-7, is EAGVVQSPRYKIIEKKQPVAFWCNPISGHNTLYWYLQNLGQGPELLIRYENEEAVDDSQLPKDRFSAERLKGVDSTLKIQPAELGDSAVYLCASSLVGGTGVVEQYFGPGTRLTVT.

The CDR3 loop is CASSGGGSSGNTIYF. The CDR3 bases are TGTGCCAGCAGTGGAGGCGGAAGCTCTGGAAACACCATATATTTT. The chain recombines TRBV2 with TRBJ1-3; the D is unclear. The CDR3 length is 15 residues. V was pared by 4 bases and J by 0 bases, with 10 bases between. CDR1 is SNHLY, CDR2 FYNNEI, per germline.

A note on this clone: Other DNA sequences within the sample encode an identical CDR3. V and J are TRBV5-1 and TRBJ2-7, with D possibly being TRBD2 (5 bases). CDR3 length: 13 residues. The V gene lost 2 bases and the J gene lost 5 bases, with 11 bases spanning the gap. Germline assignment: CDR1 SGHRS and CDR2 YFSETQ. CDR3 nucleotides: TGCGCCAGCAGCTTTCTTAGAGGGAACGAGCAGTACTTC. It translates to CASSFLRGNEQYF.

V and J are TRBV29-1 and TRBJ2-2; 11 nucleotides align to TRBD2. V lost 4 bases, J lost 7 bases, and 8 bases stayed unmatched. CDR3 length: 15 amino acids. The germline V gene has CDR1 SQVTM and CDR2 ANQGSEA. In nucleotides, the CDR3 is TGCAGCGTTGCCTTAGCGGGGGGGCCAATCGGGGAGCTGTTTTTT. Translated, it gives CSVALAGGPIGELFF.